This T cell receptor beta chain was obtained from a study of blood T cell repertoires in COVID-19. Germline lookup yields CDR1 MNHEY and CDR2 SVGAGI. This CDR3 contains 13 residues. Trimming left V 2 bases short and J 4 bases short, with 8 bases between. Participant ages covered about 18 to 100 years across about 22 US areas. The assay was immunoSEQ multiplex PCR, and TCRdb's table has in-frame clones only and misses some. Among a few hundred thousand clones listed, 86% were seen once. This chain joins TRBV6-5 and TRBJ1-2; D is unclear. The receptor comes from a woman in her forties with acute COVID-19. The sample taken for sequencing was PBMCs or T cells enriched from blood (not recorded which). Written as DNA, the CDR3 is TGTGCCAGCAGTTACGAGGATGGCTATGGCTACACCTTC. Protein product: CASSYEDGYGYTF.